This T cell receptor beta chain is from a study of T cells in Graves' hyperthyroidism and ophthalmopathy. Germline assignment: CDR1 SGHTA and CDR2 FQGNSA. CDR3 size: 11 residues. Stability of Graves' hyperthyroidism was defined as absent ophthalmopathy progression within 18 months. Hyperthyroidism was newly diagnosed in patients aged 18 to 65 (duration under 2 months). As for this clonotype: An end of the junction does not agree with germline; a read error may underlie this.

Amplification targeted TCR beta CDR3 regions from RNA transcripts. The TCR CDR3 first-round RT-PCR relied on the HTBI primer set. One entry per CDR3 protein, called by TCRdb with MiXCR from the multiplex PCR reads. Counted here are roughly 100,000 distinct CDR3 sequences, approximately 48% occurring once; the ten biggest clones make up roughly 24%. The rearrangement links TRBV7-2 to TRBJ2-7; D is undetermined. Sequences were obtained from blood. The receptor was isolated from a man between 35 and 55 years old with Graves' hyperthyroidism. This chain's CDR3 is CASSVAREQYF. The CDR3 coding sequence is TGTGCCAGCAGCGTAGCTAGGGAGCAGTACTTC.